This TCR beta chain was obtained from a study of T cells in Graves' hyperthyroidism and ophthalmopathy. Amplification of TCR beta CDR3 regions used RNA as the template. Initially, a first-round RT-PCR of the TCR CDR3 employed the HTBI primer set. TCRdb re-called the multiplex PCR reads with MiXCR, one entry per CDR3 protein. The sample yields approximately 640,000 distinct CDR3 sequences, 15% to 20% seen once. Overall study findings and caveats: Most thyroid clonotypes expanded above 0.001 appeared in blood too. From stable hyperthyroidism, ophthalmopathy was separated by a 13 V-J model.

The germline CDR1 and CDR2 sequences are SEHNR and FQNEAQ (reference sequence). The CDR3 runs 15 residues. V dropped 1 base and J dropped 0 bases, with 9 bases sitting between them. A note on this clonotype: What it recognizes is unknown.

The chain recombines TRBV7-9 with TRBJ1-1; D may be TRBD1 (6 bases). The TCR originated in a man aged 50 to 60 with Graves' hyperthyroidism. What was sequenced was blood. In nucleotides, the CDR3 is TGTGCCAGCAGCTTAGACTCAGGGGTGAACACTGAAGCTTTCTTT. It is translated as CASSLDSGVNTEAFF.